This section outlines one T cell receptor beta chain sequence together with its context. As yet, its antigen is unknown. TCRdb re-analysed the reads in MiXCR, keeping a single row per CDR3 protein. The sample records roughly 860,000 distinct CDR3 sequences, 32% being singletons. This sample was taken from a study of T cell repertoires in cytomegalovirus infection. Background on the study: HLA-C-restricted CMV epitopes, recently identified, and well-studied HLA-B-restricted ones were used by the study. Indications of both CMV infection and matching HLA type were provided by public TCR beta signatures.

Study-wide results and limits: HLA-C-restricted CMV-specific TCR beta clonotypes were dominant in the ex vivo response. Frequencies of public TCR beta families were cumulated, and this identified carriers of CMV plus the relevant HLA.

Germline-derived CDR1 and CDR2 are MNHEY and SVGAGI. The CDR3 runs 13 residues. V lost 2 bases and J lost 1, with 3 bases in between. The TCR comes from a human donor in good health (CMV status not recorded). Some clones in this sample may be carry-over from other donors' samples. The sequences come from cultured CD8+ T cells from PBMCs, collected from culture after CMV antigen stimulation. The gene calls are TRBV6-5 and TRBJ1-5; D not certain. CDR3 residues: CASSYQSNQPQHF. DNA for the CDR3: TGTGCCAGCAGTTACCAGAGCAATCAGCCCCAGCATTTT.